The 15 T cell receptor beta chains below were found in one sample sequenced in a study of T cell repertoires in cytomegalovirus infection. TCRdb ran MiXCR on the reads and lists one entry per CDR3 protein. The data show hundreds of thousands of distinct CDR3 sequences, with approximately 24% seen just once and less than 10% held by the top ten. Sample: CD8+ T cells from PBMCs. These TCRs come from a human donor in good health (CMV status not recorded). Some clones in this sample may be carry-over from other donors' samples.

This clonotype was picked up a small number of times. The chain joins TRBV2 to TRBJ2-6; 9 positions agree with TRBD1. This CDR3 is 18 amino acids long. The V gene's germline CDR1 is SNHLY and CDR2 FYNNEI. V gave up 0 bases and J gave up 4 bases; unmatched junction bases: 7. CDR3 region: CASSEAYDRGAGANVLTF. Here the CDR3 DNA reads TGTGCCAGCAGTGAAGCGTACGACAGGGGGGCAGGGGCCAACGTCCTGACTTTC.

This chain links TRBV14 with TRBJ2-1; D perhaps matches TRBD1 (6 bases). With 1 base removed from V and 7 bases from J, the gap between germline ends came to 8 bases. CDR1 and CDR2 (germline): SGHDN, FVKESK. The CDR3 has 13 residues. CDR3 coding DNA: TGTGCCAGCAGCCAAGGGGGGCTTAATGAGCAGTTCTTC. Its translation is CASSQGGLNEQFF.

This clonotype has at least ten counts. The CDR3 sequence: CASSTNRGAYNEQFF. The CDR3 DNA is TGTGCCAGCAGCACGAACAGGGGTGCCTACAATGAGCAGTTCTTC. The genes are TRBV7-2 and TRBJ2-1; TRBD1 agrees at 7 bases. Germline V gives CDR1 SGHTA, CDR2 FQGNSA. Trimming removed 5 bases from V and 2 bases from J; junction bases left unmatched: 6. The CDR3 spans 15 residues.

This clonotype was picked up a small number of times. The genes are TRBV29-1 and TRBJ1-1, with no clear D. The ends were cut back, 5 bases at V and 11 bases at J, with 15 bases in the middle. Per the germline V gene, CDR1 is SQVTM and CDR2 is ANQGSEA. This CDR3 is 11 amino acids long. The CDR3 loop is CSVLGGTQAFF. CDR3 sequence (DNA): TGCAGCGTTTTGGGTGGAACACAGGCTTTCTTT.

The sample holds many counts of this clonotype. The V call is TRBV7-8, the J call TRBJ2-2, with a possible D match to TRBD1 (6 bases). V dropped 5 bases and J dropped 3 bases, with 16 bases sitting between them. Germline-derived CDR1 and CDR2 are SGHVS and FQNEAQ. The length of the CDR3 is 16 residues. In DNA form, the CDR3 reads TGTGCCAGCAGCCCCAAGATGGGGGCCTACACCGGGGAGCTGTTTTTT. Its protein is CASSPKMGAYTGELFF.

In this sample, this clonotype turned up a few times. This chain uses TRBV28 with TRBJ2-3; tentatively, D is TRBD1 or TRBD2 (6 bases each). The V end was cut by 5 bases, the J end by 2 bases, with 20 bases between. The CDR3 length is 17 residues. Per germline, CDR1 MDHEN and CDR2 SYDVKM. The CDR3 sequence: CASSALGSGANTDTQYF. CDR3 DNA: TGTGCCAGCAGTGCCCTGGGGTCGGGGGCTAACACAGATACGCAGTATTTT.

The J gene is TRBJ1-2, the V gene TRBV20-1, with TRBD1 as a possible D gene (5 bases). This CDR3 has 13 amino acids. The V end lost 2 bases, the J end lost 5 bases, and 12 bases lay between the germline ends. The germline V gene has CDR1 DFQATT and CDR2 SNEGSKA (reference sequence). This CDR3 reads CSARPGGRYGYTF. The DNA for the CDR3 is TGCAGTGCTAGACCCGGGGGGAGATATGGCTACACCTTC.

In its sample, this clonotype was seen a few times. The CDR3 nucleotides read TGTGCCAGCAGTTACTCGAAGTGGCTCCGGACTAGCGCCTACAATGAGCAGTTCTTC. Amino acid sequence: CASSYSKWLRTSAYNEQFF. The rearrangement uses TRBV6-2 or TRBV6-3 and TRBJ2-1; 9 bases fit TRBD2. The V gene end was trimmed by 0 bases and the J gene end by 2 bases; junction bases not matched to a gene: 11. There are 19 residues in the CDR3. Germline CDR1 reads MNHEY; CDR2 reads SVGEGT.

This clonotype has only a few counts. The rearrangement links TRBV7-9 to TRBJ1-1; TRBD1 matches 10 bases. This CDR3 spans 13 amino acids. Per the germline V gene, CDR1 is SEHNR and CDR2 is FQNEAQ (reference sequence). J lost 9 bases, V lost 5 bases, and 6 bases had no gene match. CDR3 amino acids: CASSPPDRGQAFF. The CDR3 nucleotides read TGTGCCAGCAGCCCCCCAGACAGGGGGCAAGCTTTCTTT. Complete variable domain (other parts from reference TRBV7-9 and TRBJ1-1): DTGVSQNPRHKITKRGQNVTFRCDPISEHNRLYWYRQTLGQGPEFLTYFQNEAQLEKSRLLSDRFSAERPKGSFSTLEIQRTEQGDSAMYLCASSPPDRGQAFFGQGTRLTVV.

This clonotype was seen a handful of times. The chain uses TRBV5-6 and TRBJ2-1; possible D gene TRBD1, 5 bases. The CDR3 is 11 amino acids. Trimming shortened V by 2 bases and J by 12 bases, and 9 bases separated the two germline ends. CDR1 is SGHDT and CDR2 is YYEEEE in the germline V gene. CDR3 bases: TGTGCCAGCAGCTTAGGACAAGGGCAGTTCTTC. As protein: CASSLGQGQFF.

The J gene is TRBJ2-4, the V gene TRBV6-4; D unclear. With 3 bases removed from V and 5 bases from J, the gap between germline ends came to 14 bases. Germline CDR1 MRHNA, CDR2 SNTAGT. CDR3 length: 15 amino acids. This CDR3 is CASSESAARQNIQYF. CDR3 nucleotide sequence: TGTGCCAGCAGTGAATCAGCAGCTAGGCAAAACATTCAGTACTTC.

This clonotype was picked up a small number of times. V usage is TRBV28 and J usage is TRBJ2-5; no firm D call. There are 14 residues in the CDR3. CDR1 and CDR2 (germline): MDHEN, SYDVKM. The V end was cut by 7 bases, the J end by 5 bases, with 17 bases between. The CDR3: CASTAGAAAETQYF. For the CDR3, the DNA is TGTGCCAGCACGGCCGGCGCCGCTGCTGAGACCCAGTACTTC.

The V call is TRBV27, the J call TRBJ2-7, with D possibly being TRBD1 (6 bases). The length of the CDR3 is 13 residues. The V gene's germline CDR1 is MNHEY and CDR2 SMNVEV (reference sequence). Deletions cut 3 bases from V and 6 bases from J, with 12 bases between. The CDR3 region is CASSLGSRGEQYF. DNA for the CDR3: TGTGCCAGCAGTTTGGGGAGCAGGGGCGAGCAGTACTTC.

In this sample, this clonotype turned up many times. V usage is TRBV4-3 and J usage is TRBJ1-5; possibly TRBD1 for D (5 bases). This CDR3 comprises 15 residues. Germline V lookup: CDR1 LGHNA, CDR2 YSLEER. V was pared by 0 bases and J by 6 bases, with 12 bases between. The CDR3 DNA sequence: TGCGCCAGCAGCCAAGATTTGGGGCTTGGTCAGCCCCAGCATTTT. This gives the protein CASSQDLGLGQPQHF.

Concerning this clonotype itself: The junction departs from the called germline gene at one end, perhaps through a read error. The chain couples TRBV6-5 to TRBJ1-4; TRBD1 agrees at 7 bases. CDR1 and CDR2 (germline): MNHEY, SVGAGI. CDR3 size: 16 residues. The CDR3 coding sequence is TGTGCCAGCAGCACACGCGTAGGACAGGTTCTTGAAAAACCGTTTTTT. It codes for CASSTRVGQVLEKPFF.